The T cell receptor beta chain described here comes from a study of T cell clonality in common variable immunodeficiency (dated by TCRdb to between 2014 and 2017). The research as a whole found: CVID TCRbeta sequences reportedly showed fewer deletions and N-nucleotide insertions and lacked highly modified clones with 13 or more V deletions. It was noted by the authors that sequencing of the repertoires of T cell subpopulations would be needed to clarify the cause of the increased clonality in CVID. TCRbeta clonality was higher in CVID subjects than in healthy controls (t-test p = 0.018), and the increase was most characteristic of about a third of subjects. CVID subjects shared fewer TCRbeta clones with each other than healthy controls did (p < 0.0001). Differences among patients in the CVID cohort limited the correlations between repertoire features and clinical complications. Despite equal DNA input, controls averaged about 79,000 unique sequences per sample versus about 31,547 in CVID samples.

Both CVID patients and healthy controls were predominantly of Caucasian heritage. Heparinized peripheral whole blood samples of about 4.5 to 8.5 ml were obtained from each donor. Genomic DNA from adults with common variable immune deficiency (CVID) and from healthy adult controls was used to sequence TCRbeta CDR3 repertoires. The control group was made up of approximately 22 healthy adult volunteers (about ten male and around 12 female) whose ages ranged from 23 to 66 years, with a mean age of about 35. Diluted blood was subjected to density centrifugation over Hypaque 1077 or Ficoll-Paque for isolation of peripheral blood mononuclear cells. Genomic DNA was extracted from unsorted mononuclear cells by Qiagen column purification or by a centrifugation-based method. The CDR3, from cysteine to phenylalanine, totals 16 residues. The DNA shown is the part of the CDR3 that was read: 39 bases, in frame from base 1. According to the germline V gene (reference sequence), CDR1 reads LNHDA and CDR2 reads SQIVND. V is trimmed back by 5 bases and J by 1 base, and the junction contains 7 bases that no gene match accounts for.

At least ten counts were recorded for this clone. The specificity of this receptor is unknown. With the read ending 3 residues before the CDR3 end, the germline J gene is used to fill in that end. Equivalent amounts of genomic DNA from CVID and control samples were used as sequencing input. For every sample, a 60 bp segment covering the rearranged TCRbeta CDR3 region was amplified and then sequenced. The immunoSEQ assay, a bias-corrected multiplex PCR combined with high-throughput sequencing, was used to amplify TCRbeta. Concerning the study's data processing: Every unique nucleotide sequence counted as a clone and was annotated with V, D and J genes, copy number and frequency. Sequences were labeled productive if in frame, and non-productive if out of frame or containing stop codons. Clonality was calculated from Shannon's entropy as previously described. The predicted amino acid sequences of productive clones were used to derive mean CDR3 Kyte-Doolittle hydropathy. Scaled V gene usage was hierarchically clustered using Manhattan distance and complete linkage with the R hclust function. Sharing of clones by CDR3 amino acid sequence was evaluated through resampling of 12 repertoires per group over 100 rounds. The repertoires were searched for 70 published EBV-specific TCRbeta sequences and almost 250 published CMV-specific TCRbeta sequences. After two CVID samples that produced fewer than 10,000 sequences were dropped from the analysis, 45 or so CVID repertoires remained. TCRdb stores this immuneACCESS table with in-frame sequences only. Part of the clones is absent; in the studies checked, under half of the shortfall reflects unresolved V genes, and no reason is known for the rest. Clone size and V and J calls were adopted from that table, with D and trimming inferred from the DNA. In this sample the table shows roughly 79,000 clones, and no singletons are among them. The ten largest clones represent about 0.8% of the sample.

The source is a person between 18 and 75 years old in good health. Sequenced sample: peripheral blood mononuclear cells. The receptor chain draws on TRBV19 and TRBJ1-5; 8 middle bases align to TRBD1. CDR3 region: CASSPLDRASNQPQHF. Incomplete CDR3 DNA: TGTGCCAGTAGTCCCCTGGACAGGGCAAGCAATCAGCCC.